These 6 T cell receptor beta chains originate from one sample sequenced in a study of Ad26.COV2.S vaccination and SARS-CoV-2 variants. Assay used: immunoSEQ multiplex PCR; TCRdb lists only in-frame clones, some missing. The sample includes about 330,000 clones, roughly 90% of them seen just once. Treatment specified: around 19 received Ad26.COV2.S at low or high dose, single or two shots; 5 received placebo; per-sample allocation not given. Day 63 after the first injection of vaccine or placebo was the sampling time. The specimen was peripheral blood, collected in a trial of Ad26.COV2.S vaccine versus placebo. All receptors come from a person aged 18 to 59 who received the Ad26.COV2.S COVID-19 vaccine or a placebo.

The chain recombines TRBV7-9 with TRBJ2-3, with 10 bases aligning to TRBD2. Germline V gene lookup returns CDR1 SEHNR and CDR2 FQNEAQ (reference sequence). With V trimmed by 2 bases and J by 6 bases, 5 bases remained unmatched. The CDR3 length is 15 residues. CDR3 amino acids: CASSLISGGADTQYF. DNA of the CDR3: TGTGCCAGCAGCTTAATAAGCGGGGGGGCTGATACGCAGTATTTT.

In its sample, this clone was seen once. The chain carries TRBV6-5 and TRBJ2-4, with 7 positions matching TRBD1. Germline V CDR1 and CDR2: MNHEY, SVGAGI. The ends lost 5 bases at V and 6 bases at J; junction bases unmatched: 4. This CDR3 is built from 13 residues. CDR3 region: CASSRQGRNIQYF. In nucleotides, the CDR3 is TGTGCCAGCAGTCGACAGGGCCGAAACATTCAGTACTTC.

The chain couples TRBV27 to TRBJ1-5; no clear D. Germline-derived CDR1 and CDR2 are MNHEY and SMNVEV (reference sequence). The ends were cut back, 3 bases at V and 7 bases at J, with 10 bases in the middle. The CDR3 has 13 residues. CDR3 nucleotide sequence: TGTGCCAGCAGTTTGTTGTTGGGACAGCCCCAGCATTTT. This translates into CASSLLLGQPQHF.

This clone has only one observation. The gene calls are TRBV6-2 or TRBV6-3 and TRBJ2-2; TRBD2 is a possible D gene (6 bases). This CDR3 is 16 amino acids long. Germline V lookup: CDR1 MNHEY, CDR2 SVGEGT. V lost 0 bases and J lost 1, with 9 bases in between. The CDR3, as DNA: TGTGCCAGCAGTTACTCCCAGCGGGTGAACACCGGGGAGCTGTTTTTT. Translated, it gives CASSYSQRVNTGELFF.

V is TRBV5-1 and J is TRBJ1-1; perhaps TRBD1 as D (5 bases). Trimming pared 0 bases from V and 1 base from J, leaving 13 bases between. CDR1 is SGHRS, CDR2 YFSETQ, per germline. CDR3 length: 16 amino acids. In DNA, the CDR3 is TGCGCCAGCAGCTTGGCCCGGACGGGGGAGAACACTGAAGCTTTCTTT. Its protein is CASSLARTGENTEAFF.

This clone has a handful of counts. The chain uses TRBV20-1 and TRBJ2-1, with D hard to call. There are 13 residues in the CDR3. V gave up 3 bases and J gave up 8 bases, with 14 bases separating them. Germline V gives CDR1 DFQATT, CDR2 SNEGSKA (reference sequence). The CDR3 DNA is TGCAGTGCTAGTGTGTCTTATCAGGATGAGCAGTTCTTC. This sequence encodes CSASVSYQDEQFF.